Below, 24 T cell receptor beta chains from the same sample are listed, as sequenced in a study of OX40 agonist ivuxolimab in advanced cancers. Here immunoSEQ multiplex PCR was the method, and the copy in TCRdb shows in-frame clones only, minus some. Of about 90,000 clones in the sample, around nine tenths were seen once. Material: CD4+ or CD8+ T cells sorted from blood, obtained in a trial of the OX40 agonist ivuxolimab. These receptors originate from an adult with an advanced solid tumor such as melanoma, head and neck, liver or kidney cancer.

The V call is TRBV28, the J call TRBJ1-3; D gene uncertain. Germline loops: CDR1 MDHEN, CDR2 SYDVKM. This CDR3 region has 12 residues. Trimming shortened V by 5 bases and J by 9 bases, and 11 bases separated the two germline ends. The CDR3 reads CASSPRTGTIYF. CDR3 in DNA: TGTGCCAGCAGTCCCAGGACGGGCACCATATATTTT. The entire variable domain, with the rest obtained from reference TRBV28 and TRBJ1-3, is as follows: DVKVTQSSRYLVKRTGEKVFLECVQDMDHENMFWYRQDPGLGLRLIYFSYDVKMKEKGDIPEGYSVSREKKERFSLILESASTNQTSMYLCASSPRTGTIYFGEGSWLTVV.

This chain connects TRBV18 to TRBJ2-5; a weak D match, TRBD1 (6 bases). Germline V gene data show CDR1 as KGHSH and CDR2 as LQKENI. The V and J ends lost 3 bases and 7 bases respectively, with 12 bases between them. The length of the CDR3 is 13 residues. This CDR3 reads CASSPRGQGTQYF. CDR3 sequence (DNA): TGTGCCAGCTCACCCAGGGGTCAGGGGACCCAGTACTTC.

The J gene is TRBJ2-1, the V gene TRBV7-9; no clear D. The CDR3 contains 12 residues. V lost 4 bases, J lost 6 bases, and 7 bases lay in between. CDR1 and CDR2 (germline): SEHNR, FQNEAQ (reference sequence). The CDR3 DNA reads TGTGCCAGCAGCTCGGCCCGCAATGAGCAGTTCTTC. The encoded protein is CASSSARNEQFF.

This sequence joins TRBV5-1 and TRBJ1-2, with 7 bases lining up with TRBD1. The CDR3 spans 13 residues. Germline V gene sequence: CDR1 SGHRS, CDR2 YFSETQ. V lost 1 base to trimming and J lost 8 bases; unmatched junction nucleotides: 5. CDR3 sequence: CASSLQGGEGYTF. CDR3 DNA: TGCGCCAGCAGCTTGCAAGGGGGCGAAGGCTACACCTTC.

This rearrangement joins TRBV19 to TRBJ1-1; D gene unclear. Per the germline V gene, CDR1 is LNHDA and CDR2 is SQIVND (reference sequence). Trimming cost V 0 bases and J 1 base, with 3 bases left between them. CDR3 length equals 13 residues. CDR3 in DNA: TGTGCCAGTAGTATAGAGGCGAACACTGAAGCTTTCTTT. Amino acid sequence: CASSIEANTEAFF.

The V and J genes are TRBV5-1 and TRBJ1-3; D remains ambiguous. This CDR3 is built from 18 residues. V lost 0 bases to trimming and J lost 4 bases, with 20 bases between them. The germline V gene encodes CDR1 SGHRS and CDR2 YFSETQ. The CDR3 here is CASSLDALTRNSGNTIYF. CDR3 sequence (DNA): TGCGCCAGCAGCTTGGATGCTTTAACCCGGAACTCAGGAAACACCATATATTTT.

The V call is TRBV28, the J call TRBJ2-1; possible D gene TRBD2, 6 bases. With 7 bases removed from V and 3 bases from J, the gap between germline ends came to 10 bases. The germline V gene encodes CDR1 MDHEN and CDR2 SYDVKM. The CDR3 is 13 amino acids. CDR3 sequence (DNA): TGTGCCAGCACCCGGGGGAGCTACAATGAGCAGTTCTTC. Its translation is CASTRGSYNEQFF.

This chain connects TRBV5-4 to TRBJ2-7; 9 bases fit TRBD1. The CDR3 runs 14 residues. The V segment lost 4 bases and the J segment 6 bases; nucleotides outside the gene matches: 8. Germline CDR1 is SGHNT and CDR2 is YYREEE (reference sequence). CDR3 in DNA: TGTGCCAGCAGCCGGCAGGGACAGGGAAGCGAGCAGTACTTC. It yields the protein CASSRQGQGSEQYF.

For the CDR3, the DNA is TGTGCCAGCAGTAGGACTAGCGGGAGGGAGCAGTTCTTC. This translates into CASSRTSGREQFF. The chain is built from TRBV6-5 and TRBJ2-1; 14 bases align to TRBD2. The J segment lost 10 bases and the V segment lost 5 bases, leaving 1 base of the junction unmatched. This CDR3 is 13 amino acids long. CDR1 and CDR2 from the germline V gene are MNHEY and SVGAGI.

In regard to this clone: The germline gene is not matched at one end of the junction; a read error may be the cause. This chain joins TRBV7-7 and TRBJ2-7; D unresolved. Germline assignment: CDR1 SSHAT and CDR2 FNYEAQ (reference sequence). The CDR3 runs 15 residues. CDR3 loop: CASSLGPLSSYEQYF. For the CDR3, the DNA is TGTGCTAGCAGCTTAGGTCCCTTAAGCTCCTACGAGCAGTACTTC.

The chain couples TRBV4-3 to TRBJ2-2; D call uncertain. With 3 bases removed from V and 0 bases from J, the gap between germline ends came to 14 bases. Germline loops: CDR1 LGHNA, CDR2 YSLEER. The CDR3 contains 17 residues. The CDR3: CASSQEHFVSNTGELFF. The CDR3, as DNA: TGCGCCAGCAGCCAGGAACACTTTGTTTCGAACACCGGGGAGCTGTTTTTT.

V usage is TRBV7-3 and J usage is TRBJ2-3; D possibly corresponds to TRBD2 (5 bases). Germline CDR1 and CDR2: SGHTA and FQGTGA. Between the trimmed V and J ends, which lost 5 bases and 2 bases, there was a span of 17 bases. The CDR3 runs to 16 residues. The CDR3 DNA follows: TGTGCCAGCAGCCCTTCACCCGGGGAGCTCACAGATACGCAGTATTTT. This codes for CASSPSPGELTDTQYF.

V gene TRBV5-4 combines with J gene TRBJ1-3; D is undetermined. The CDR3 loop spans 15 amino acids. Germline CDR1 reads SGHNT; CDR2 reads YYREEE (reference sequence). V dropped 3 bases and J dropped 0 bases, with 10 bases sitting between them. The CDR3 coding sequence is TGTGCCAGCAGCTCGGATGTCTACTCTGGAAACACCATATATTTT. Its protein is CASSSDVYSGNTIYF.

The rearrangement links TRBV6-5 to TRBJ1-2, with no clear D. Germline CDR1 reads MNHEY; CDR2 reads SVGAGI. The CDR3 runs to 12 residues. V was cut by 5 bases and J by 13 bases, with 17 bases left in between. In DNA form, the CDR3 reads TGTGCCAGCAGTGAGCAACAGTTTTCCTGCACCTTC. This sequence encodes CASSEQQFSCTF.

This clone was detected only once. J is TRBJ2-1 and V is TRBV29-1; the D is unclear. V was trimmed by 8 bases and J by 10 bases, leaving 15 bases between them. From germline, CDR1 is SQVTM and CDR2 ANQGSEA. The CDR3 contains 11 residues. The CDR3 here is CSPEDCGEQFF. The CDR3 bases are TGCAGCCCCGAGGATTGTGGAGAGCAGTTCTTC.

The V and J genes are TRBV10-3 and TRBJ1-1; 9 bases align to TRBD1. This CDR3 contains 17 residues. Per germline, CDR1 ENHRY and CDR2 SYGVKD. V shed 4 bases, J shed 3 bases, and the junction held 12 bases outside the gene matches. The chain's CDR3 is CAISGPGQGVRDTEAFF. The CDR3 DNA sequence: TGTGCCATCAGTGGGCCGGGACAGGGCGTTAGAGACACTGAAGCTTTCTTT.

This chain uses TRBV6-1 with TRBJ2-7; 7 bases agree with TRBD1. Per germline, CDR1 MNHNS and CDR2 SASEGT. V dropped 4 bases and J dropped 0; count of bases not matched to a gene: 6. The CDR3 length is 15 residues. The chain's CDR3 is CASSGTWDSSYEQYF. CDR3 nucleotide sequence: TGTGCCAGCAGTGGGACCTGGGACAGCTCCTACGAGCAGTACTTC.

The chain couples TRBV4-2 to TRBJ2-7; D ambiguous. Germline-derived CDR1 and CDR2 are LGHNA and YNFKEQ. V was clipped by 2 bases and J by 6 bases, with 17 bases between them. The CDR3 contains 15 residues. The CDR3 is CASSQPSSRAGEQYF. The CDR3 DNA is TGTGCCAGCAGCCAACCCTCCTCGAGAGCTGGCGAGCAGTACTTC.

The gene calls are TRBV11-3 and TRBJ1-1; D not certain. Per the germline V gene, CDR1 is SGHNT and CDR2 is YENEEA. The CDR3 is 15 amino acids. V was pared by 1 base and J by 1 base, with 10 bases between. This CDR3 reads CASSLGGRQNTEAFF. The CDR3 DNA reads TGTGCCAGCAGCTTAGGGGGTCGCCAGAACACTGAAGCTTTCTTT. The variable domain in full, completed from reference TRBV11-3 and TRBJ1-1, reads EAGVVQSPRYKIIEKKQPVAFWCNPISGHNTLYWYLQNLGQGPELLIRYENEEAVDDSQLPKDRFSAERLKGVDSTLKIQPAELGDSAVYLCASSLGGRQNTEAFFGQGTRLTVV.

V usage is TRBV7-2 and J usage is TRBJ2-5; D gene uncertain. V shed 3 bases and J shed 1 base, with 6 bases lying between them. The CDR3 is made up of 13 amino acids. Germline CDR1 reads SGHTA; CDR2 reads FQGNSA. Here the CDR3 reads CASSLRSQETQYF. The CDR3 coding sequence is TGTGCCAGCAGCTTGCGCAGCCAAGAGACCCAGTACTTC.

The V call is TRBV19, the J call TRBJ2-6, with a weak D call TRBD1 (6 bases). The CDR3 is 19 amino acids. V lost 4 bases, J lost 0 bases, and 19 bases lay in between. Per the germline V gene, CDR1 is LNHDA and CDR2 is SQIVND (reference sequence). The CDR3 region is CASSRRGQPTSSGANVLTF. CDR3 coding DNA: TGTGCCAGTAGTAGGCGTGGACAGCCGACGAGCTCTGGGGCCAACGTCCTGACTTTC.

This clone was seen only once. J is TRBJ1-3 and V is TRBV5-1, with D perhaps TRBD1 (6 bases). The length of the CDR3 is 16 residues. The germline V gene has CDR1 SGHRS and CDR2 YFSETQ. V was shortened by 0 bases and J by 7 bases, with 17 bases between the two germline ends. CDR3 loop: CASSLEGAQGTNTIYF. Written as DNA, the CDR3 is TGCGCCAGCAGCTTGGAAGGGGCCCAGGGGACGAACACCATATATTTT.

This chain joins TRBV6-5 and TRBJ2-7; no definite D call. Germline-derived CDR1 and CDR2 are MNHEY and SVGAGI. This CDR3 has 12 amino acids. V was trimmed by 3 bases and J by 2 bases, leaving 5 bases between them. In DNA form, the CDR3 reads TGTGCCAGCAGTTATGCGGCCTACGAGCAGTACTTC. Protein: CASSYAAYEQYF.

The chain combines TRBV9 with TRBJ2-3; no definite D call. CDR1 and CDR2 (germline): SGDLS, YYNGEE. The CDR3 is 15 amino acids. V lost 6 bases to trimming and J lost 2 bases, with 16 bases between them. CDR3 residues: CASTPHWRITDTQYF. CDR3 DNA: TGTGCCAGCACCCCCCACTGGAGAATCACAGATACGCAGTATTTT.